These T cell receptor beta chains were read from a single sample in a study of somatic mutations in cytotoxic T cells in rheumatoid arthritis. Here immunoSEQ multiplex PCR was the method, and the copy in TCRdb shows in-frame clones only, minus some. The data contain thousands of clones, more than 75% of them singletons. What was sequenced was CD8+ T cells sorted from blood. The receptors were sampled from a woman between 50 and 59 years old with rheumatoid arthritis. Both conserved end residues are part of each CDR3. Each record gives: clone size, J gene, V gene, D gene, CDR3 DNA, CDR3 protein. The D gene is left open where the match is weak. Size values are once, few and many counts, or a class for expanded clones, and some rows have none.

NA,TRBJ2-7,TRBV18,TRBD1,TGTGCCAGCTACGATGACCTTGGACAGGGGTTGTCCTACGAGCAGTACTTC,CASYDDLGQGLSYEQYF
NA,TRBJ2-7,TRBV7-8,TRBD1,TGTGCCAGCAGCGGGCGGGTAGGGCAGGGGGCCTACGAGCAGTACTTC,CASSGRVGQGAYEQYF
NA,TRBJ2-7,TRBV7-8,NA,TGTGCCAGCAGCGTAACAGGATACTACGAGCAGTACTTC,CASSVTGYYEQYF
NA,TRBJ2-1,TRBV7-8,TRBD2,TGTGCCAGCAGTGGGACTAACTCCTACAATGAGCAGTTCTTC,CASSGTNSYNEQFF
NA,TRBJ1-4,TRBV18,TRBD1,TGTGCCAGCTCACCACCGGACAGGGCATATGAAAAACTGTTTTTT,CASSPPDRAYEKLFF
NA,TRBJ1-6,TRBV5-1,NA,TGCGCCAGCAGTTGGCTCAATTCCCCCCTCCACTTT,CASSWLNSPLHF
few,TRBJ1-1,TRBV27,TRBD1,TGTGCCAGCAGTCTCGGACAGGGAGTAGGGGGAGCTTTCTTT,CASSLGQGVGGAFF
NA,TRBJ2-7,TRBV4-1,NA,TGCGCCAGCAGCCAAGTTGAAGGGGCCAAAAACTCCTACGAGCAGTACTTC,CASSQVEGAKNSYEQYF
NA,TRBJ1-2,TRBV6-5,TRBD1,TGTGCCAGCAGGCCGGGACAGGAGAACTATGGCTACACCTTC,CASRPGQENYGYTF
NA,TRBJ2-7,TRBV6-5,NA,TGTGCCAGCAGTGAACTTGGACAGAACTACGAGCAGTACTTC,CASSELGQNYEQYF
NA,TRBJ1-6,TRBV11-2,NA,TGTGCCAGCAGCCGCCGCACCACGGACAGCTATAATTCACCCCTCCACTTT,CASSRRTTDSYNSPLHF
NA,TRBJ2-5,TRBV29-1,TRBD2,TGCAGCGTTGAACAACGGGGGGGACTGGAGACCCAGTACTTC,CSVEQRGGLETQYF
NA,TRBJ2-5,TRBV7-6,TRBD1,TGTGCCAGCAGCTCGACAGGGGGCCGGGAGACCCAGTACTTC,CASSSTGGRETQYF
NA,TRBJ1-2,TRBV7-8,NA,TGTGCCAGCAGCTTAGTCCAGGGCATTTACGGCTACACCTTC,CASSLVQGIYGYTF
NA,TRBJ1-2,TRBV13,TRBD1,TGTGCCAGCAGCTCCAGGGGGCTCGCCTATGGCTACACCTTC,CASSSRGLAYGYTF
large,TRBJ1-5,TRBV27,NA,TGTGCCAGCAGTTTATGGGGGCATAGCAATCAGCCCCAGCATTTT,CASSLWGHSNQPQHF
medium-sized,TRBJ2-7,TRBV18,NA,TGTGCCAGCTCACAAGGGGCGAGCTCCTACGAGCAGTACTTC,CASSQGASSYEQYF
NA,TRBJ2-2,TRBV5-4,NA,TGTGCCAGCAGCTTGGATCTGAGCACCGGGGAGCTGTTTTTT,CASSLDLSTGELFF
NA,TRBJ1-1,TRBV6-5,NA,TGTGCCAGCAGTTGGGGCGGCCTGAACACTGAAGCTTTCTTT,CASSWGGLNTEAFF
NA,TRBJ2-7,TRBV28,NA,TGTGCCAGCAGTTCCAGCCGAGGCATATCCTACGAGCAGTACTTC,CASSSSRGISYEQYF
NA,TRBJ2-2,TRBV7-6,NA,TGTGCCAGCAGCTTAGTTCGGGACACCGGGGAGCTGTTTTTT,CASSLVRDTGELFF
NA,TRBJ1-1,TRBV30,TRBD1,TGTGCCTGGAGTGTCTCCCCGACAGGGAGGACTGAAGCTTTCTTT,CAWSVSPTGRTEAFF
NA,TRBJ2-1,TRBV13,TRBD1,TGTGCCAGCAGCCCCGAGGACAGGGGATTCTACAATGAGCAGTTCTTC,CASSPEDRGFYNEQFF
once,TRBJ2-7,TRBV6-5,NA,TGTGCCAGCAGTCATCAGGAGGGGTACGAGCAGTACTTC,CASSHQEGYEQYF
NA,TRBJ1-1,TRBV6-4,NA,TGTGCCAGCAGTTTCCGGGGGAACACTGAAGCTTTCTTT,CASSFRGNTEAFF
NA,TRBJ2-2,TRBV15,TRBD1,TGTGCCACCAAGCTGGGACAGGACATCACCGGGGAGCTGTTTTTT,CATKLGQDITGELFF
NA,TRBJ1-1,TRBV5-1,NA,TGCGCCAGCAGCTTGGCCAAGCAGAGAGGTGAAGCTTTCTTT,CASSLAKQRGEAFF
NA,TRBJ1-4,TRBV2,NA,TGTGCCAGCAGTGGTGACACCTCAACTAATGAAAAACTGTTTTTT,CASSGDTSTNEKLFF
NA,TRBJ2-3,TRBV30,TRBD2,TGTGCCTGGAGTGTAGCGGGGGGCACAGATACGCAGTATTTT,CAWSVAGGTDTQYF
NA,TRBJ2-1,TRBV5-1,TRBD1,TGCGCCAGCAGCTTTAGGACAGGGGCCTACAATGAGCAGTTCTTC,CASSFRTGAYNEQFF
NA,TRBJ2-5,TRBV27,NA,TGTGCCAGCAGTTTATCAGGGAGGTCTGAGGAGACCCAGTACTTC,CASSLSGRSEETQYF
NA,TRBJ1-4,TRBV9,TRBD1,TGTGCCAGCAGCCCACAGGGGACCCCTAATGAAAAACTGTTTTTT,CASSPQGTPNEKLFF
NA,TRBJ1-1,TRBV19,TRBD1,TGTGCCAGTAGTGATCCTCGAGCAGTGAAGGGGGCTCACACTGAAGCTTTCTTT,CASSDPRAVKGAHTEAFF
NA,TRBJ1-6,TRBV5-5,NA,TGTGCCAGCAGGTCGACCTCGGGGAATTCACCCCTCCACTTT,CASRSTSGNSPLHF
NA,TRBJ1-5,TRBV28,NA,TGTGCCAGCAGTTCCCCTTTAGCAAGGTATACCAATCCAGCCCAGCATTTT,CASSSPLARYTNPAQHF